These 18 T cell receptor beta chains were sequenced from one sample in a study of identical twins. In TCRdb, the 5' RACE reads were re-called with MiXCR into one record per CDR3 protein. The data show under 250,000 distinct CDR3 sequences, about 7.5% seen once. Another study also made use of these data, one on yellow fever vaccine responses in identical twins.

The sequencing input was memory (CD45RO+) T cells sorted from blood. Every receptor here comes from a woman younger than 30 in good health.

This clonotype was recorded a few times. V gene TRBV4-3 combines with J gene TRBJ2-1; D uncertain. Germline CDR1 reads LGHNA; CDR2 reads YSLEER. Trimming removed 0 bases from V and 7 bases from J, with 7 bases in between. This CDR3 has 13 amino acids. The CDR3 region has the DNA TGCGCCAGCAGCCAAGATCCGGCAAATGAGCAGTTCTTC. Amino acids: CASSQDPANEQFF.

This clonotype showed up many times. The J gene is TRBJ2-1, the V gene TRBV6-4; the match to TRBD2 covers 7 bases. The ends lost 6 bases at V and 4 bases at J; junction bases unmatched: 9. The CDR3 is made up of 15 amino acids. Germline values: CDR1 MRHNA, CDR2 SNTAGT. The CDR3 DNA reads as TGTGCCAGCAGCATGTCCAGCGGGGAGTACAATGAGCAGTTCTTC. Amino acids: CASSMSSGEYNEQFF.

This clonotype was observed a handful of times. This CDR3 is CASSVGRSIAEAFF. The CDR3 region has the DNA TGTGCCAGCAGCGTAGGACGAAGTATCGCTGAAGCTTTCTTT. The chain recombines TRBV9 with TRBJ1-1; D uncertain. V gave up 0 bases and J gave up 6 bases, with 12 bases separating them. CDR1 and CDR2 (germline): SGDLS, YYNGEE. The length of the CDR3 is 14 residues.

The J gene is TRBJ2-1, the V gene TRBV2; TRBD1 agrees at 7 bases. Germline V CDR1 and CDR2: SNHLY, FYNNEI. J gave up 3 bases and V 7 bases, and 3 bases lay outside the gene matches. This CDR3 has 13 amino acids. The CDR3 loop is CASKRDSYNEQFF. CDR3 bases: TGTGCCAGCAAACGGGACAGCTACAATGAGCAGTTCTTC.

This clonotype was detected only a few times. The chain carries TRBV28 and TRBJ2-7; D is perhaps TRBD1 (5 bases). Germline lookup yields CDR1 MDHEN and CDR2 SYDVKM. This CDR3 region has 16 residues. With 1 base removed from V and 0 bases from J, the gap between germline ends came to 13 bases. In DNA form, the CDR3 reads TGTGCCAGCAGTTTATACAGGACCCTGAGCTCCTACGAGCAGTACTTC. Translated, it gives CASSLYRTLSSYEQYF.

The chain employs TRBV7-3 and TRBJ2-6; 9 bases line up with TRBD1. V lost 5 bases to trimming and J lost 2 bases; unmatched junction nucleotides: 10. The CDR3 sequence is 18 residues long. In germline, CDR1 is SGHTA, CDR2 FQGTGA. The DNA for the CDR3 is TGTGCCAGCAGCCCGAGGGACAGGGCCTTTGCTGGGGCCAACGTCCTGACTTTC. Translated, it gives CASSPRDRAFAGANVLTF.

This clonotype was counted only a few times. Being one base from a much bigger clone, this may be a read error. The rearrangement joins TRBV7-2 to TRBJ2-3; unclear D gene. Germline V CDR1 and CDR2: SGHTA, FQGNSA. V lost 5 bases and J lost 0, with 3 bases in between. This CDR3 contains 12 residues. The chain's CDR3 is CASSESTDTQYF. CDR3 DNA sequence: TGTGCCAGCAGCGAGAGCACAGATACGCAGTATTTT. The full variable domain, its missing parts supplied by reference TRBV7-2 and TRBJ2-3, is GAGVSQSPSNKVTEKGKDVELRCDPISGHTALYWYRQSLGQGLEFLIYFQGNSAPDKSGLPSDRFSAERTGGSVSTLTIQRTQQEDSAVYLCASSESTDTQYFGPGTRLTVL.

This clonotype was picked up many times. The V call is TRBV7-6, the J call TRBJ2-1; D uncertain. The CDR3 extends over 14 amino acids. V was trimmed by 4 bases and J by 0 bases, leaving 7 bases between them. The V gene's germline CDR1 is SGHVS and CDR2 FNYEAQ. The CDR3 reads CASSSTVSYNEQFF. The CDR3 DNA follows: TGTGCCAGCAGCTCCACGGTCTCCTACAATGAGCAGTTCTTC.

The chain uses TRBV10-3 and TRBJ2-5; D ambiguous. Trimming removed 4 bases from V and 1 base from J, with 10 bases in between. CDR3 length: 14 amino acids. From germline, CDR1 is ENHRY and CDR2 SYGVKD. The CDR3 bases are TGTGCCATCAGTGTACCCGGAGCCCAAGAGACCCAGTACTTC. It translates to CAISVPGAQETQYF.

The rearrangement links TRBV7-2 to TRBJ2-1; 12 bases align to TRBD1. The V gene end was trimmed by 5 bases and the J gene end by 7 bases; junction bases not matched to a gene: 9. The CDR3 loop spans 16 amino acids. Germline CDR1 SGHTA, CDR2 FQGNSA. CDR3 sequence: CASSLGGGQGANEQFF. The CDR3 bases are TGTGCCAGCAGCCTGGGTGGGGGACAGGGGGCGAATGAGCAGTTCTTC. Full variable domain (remainder filled in from reference TRBV7-2 and TRBJ2-1): GAGVSQSPSNKVTEKGKDVELRCDPISGHTALYWYRQSLGQGLEFLIYFQGNSAPDKSGLPSDRFSAERTGGSVSTLTIQRTQQEDSAVYLCASSLGGGQGANEQFFGPGTRLTVL.

The chain is built from TRBV3-1 and TRBJ2-3; TRBD2 might be the D (5 bases). V shed 0 bases and J shed 3 bases, with 16 bases lying between them. The CDR3 has 17 residues. Germline CDR1 and CDR2: LGHDT and YNNKEL (reference sequence). The CDR3 loop is CASSQEEGRGLTDTQYF. The DNA of the CDR3 is TGTGCCAGCAGCCAAGAAGAGGGTCGAGGGCTTACAGATACGCAGTATTTT.

This clonotype turned up a few times. CDR3 residues: CASRSPPSSRGTDTQYF. DNA for the CDR3: TGTGCCAGCAGGTCCCCCCCCTCCTCCAGGGGCACAGATACGCAGTATTTT. V gene TRBV9 combines with J gene TRBJ2-3; possible D gene TRBD1, 5 bases. This CDR3 has 17 amino acids. V lost 5 bases and J 1 base, leaving 20 bases between the germline ends. Per the germline V gene, CDR1 is SGDLS and CDR2 is YYNGEE.

This clonotype was observed at least ten times. This chain links TRBV29-1 with TRBJ2-5; D is unclear. The CDR3 covers 10 residues. V dropped 6 bases and J dropped 5 bases, with 7 bases sitting between them. The germline gives CDR1 SQVTM, CDR2 ANQGSEA. The CDR3 DNA reads TGCAGCGTGGTTGAGGAGACCCAGTACTTC. This sequence encodes CSVVEETQYF.

Many counts were recorded for this clonotype. The chain combines TRBV20-1 with TRBJ1-2, with D possibly being TRBD1 (5 bases). Germline CDR1 DFQATT, CDR2 SNEGSKA (reference sequence). CDR3 size: 13 residues. V was shortened by 5 bases and J by 5 bases, with 15 bases between the two germline ends. The CDR3 spells CSAPTAIQYGYTF. In nucleotides, the CDR3 is TGCAGTGCTCCGACAGCGATCCAATATGGCTACACCTTC.

The table lists this clonotype with a few counts. The chain recombines TRBV29-1 with TRBJ2-4; TRBD1 is a possible D gene (5 bases). The CDR3 extends over 12 amino acids. V was shortened by 5 bases and J by 6 bases, with 11 bases between the two germline ends. Germline CDR1 and CDR2: SQVTM and ANQGSEA. The CDR3 reads CSVSTAGNIQYF. The DNA of the CDR3 is TGCAGCGTTTCGACAGCTGGAAACATTCAGTACTTC.

This clonotype was counted a few times. The CDR3 reads CASSANSRSYEQYF. The CDR3 DNA reads as TGTGCCAGCAGCGCGAACTCTAGGTCCTACGAGCAGTACTTC. The V call is TRBV9, the J call TRBJ2-7, with no clear D. This CDR3 has 14 residues. Per germline, CDR1 SGDLS and CDR2 YYNGEE. Trimming left V 3 bases short and J 1 base short, with 11 bases between.

This clonotype came up many times. The chain uses TRBV6-2 or TRBV6-3 and TRBJ2-7, with D tentatively TRBD1 (6 bases). From germline, CDR1 is MNHEY and CDR2 SVGEGT. The CDR3 spans 14 residues. V lost 4 bases to trimming and J lost 2 bases, with 12 bases between them. The CDR3 DNA follows: TGTGCCAGCAGTTCCGGGGACAAGACCTACGAGCAGTACTTC. Translation: CASSSGDKTYEQYF.

This rearrangement joins TRBV14 to TRBJ2-7, with 9 bases that match TRBD2. The ends lost 1 base at V and 0 bases at J; junction bases unmatched: 13. CDR3 length equals 19 residues. CDR1 and CDR2 (germline): SGHDN, FVKESK. The CDR3 DNA follows: TGTGCCAGCAGCCAAGGTGAGGTACCTACTAGCGGGTACTCCTACGAGCAGTACTTC. Translated, it gives CASSQGEVPTSGYSYEQYF.